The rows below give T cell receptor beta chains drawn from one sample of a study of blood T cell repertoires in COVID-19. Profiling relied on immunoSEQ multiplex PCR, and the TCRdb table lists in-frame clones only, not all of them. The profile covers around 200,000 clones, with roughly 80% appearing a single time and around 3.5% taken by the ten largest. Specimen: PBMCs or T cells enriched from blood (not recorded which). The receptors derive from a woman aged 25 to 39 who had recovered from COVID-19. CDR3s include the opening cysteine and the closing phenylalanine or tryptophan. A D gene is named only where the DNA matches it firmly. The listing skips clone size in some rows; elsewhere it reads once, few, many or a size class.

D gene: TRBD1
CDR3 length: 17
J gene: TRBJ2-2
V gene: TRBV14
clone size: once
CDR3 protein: CASSHLQGAANTGELFF
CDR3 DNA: TGTGCCAGCAGCCACCTACAGGGGGCTGCGAACACCGGGGAGCTGTTTTTT

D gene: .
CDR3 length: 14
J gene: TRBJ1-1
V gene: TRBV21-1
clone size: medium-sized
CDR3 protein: CASSTGQGRIEAFF
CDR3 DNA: TGTGCCAGCAGCACCGGACAGGGCCGAATTGAAGCTTTCTTT

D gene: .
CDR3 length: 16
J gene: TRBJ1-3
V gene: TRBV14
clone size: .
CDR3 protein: CASSQRTALRGNTIYF
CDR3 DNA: TGTGCCAGCAGCCAAAGGACAGCCCTTCGTGGAAACACCATATATTTT

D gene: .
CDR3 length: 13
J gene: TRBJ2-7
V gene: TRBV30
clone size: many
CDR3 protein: CAWRPKGLYEQYF
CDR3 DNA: TGTGCCTGGAGACCCAAGGGACTCTACGAGCAGTACTTC

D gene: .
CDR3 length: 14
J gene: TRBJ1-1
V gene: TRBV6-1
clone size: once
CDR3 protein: CASSEQSLNTEAFF
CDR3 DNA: TGTGCCAGCAGTGAACAGTCGCTGAACACTGAAGCTTTCTTT

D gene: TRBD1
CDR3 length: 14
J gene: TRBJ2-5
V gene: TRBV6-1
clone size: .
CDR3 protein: CASSEGTGWETQYF
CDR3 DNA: TGTGCCAGCAGTGAAGGGACAGGGTGGGAGACCCAGTACTTC

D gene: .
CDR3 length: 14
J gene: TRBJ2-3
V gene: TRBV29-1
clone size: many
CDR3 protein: CSAINTGGPDTQYF
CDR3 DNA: TGCAGCGCTATAAATACGGGGGGCCCAGATACGCAGTATTTT

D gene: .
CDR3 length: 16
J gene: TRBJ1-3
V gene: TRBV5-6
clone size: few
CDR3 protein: CASSLGLTGSGNTIYF
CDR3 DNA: TGTGCCAGCAGCTTGGGTCTAACCGGCTCTGGAAACACCATATATTTT

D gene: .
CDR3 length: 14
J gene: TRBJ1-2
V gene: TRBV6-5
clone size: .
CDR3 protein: CASSLQEANYGYTF
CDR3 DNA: TGTGCCAGCAGTTTACAGGAAGCCAACTATGGCTACACCTTC

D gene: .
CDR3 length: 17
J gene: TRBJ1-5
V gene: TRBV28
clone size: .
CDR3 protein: CASSSREGAIGNQPQHF
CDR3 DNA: TGTGCCAGCAGTTCCCGGGAGGGAGCAATAGGCAATCAGCCCCAGCATTTT

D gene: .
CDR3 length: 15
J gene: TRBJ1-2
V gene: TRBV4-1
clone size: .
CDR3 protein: CASSQEGMVNYGYTF
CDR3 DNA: TGCGCCAGCAGCCAGGAGGGCATGGTTAACTATGGCTACACCTTC

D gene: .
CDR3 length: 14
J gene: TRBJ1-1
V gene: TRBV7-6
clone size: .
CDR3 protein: CASSLDSVNTEAFF
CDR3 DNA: TGTGCCAGCAGCTTAGATTCCGTGAACACTGAAGCTTTCTTT

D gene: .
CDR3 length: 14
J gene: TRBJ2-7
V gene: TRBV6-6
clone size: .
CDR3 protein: CASSYSSPGNEQYF
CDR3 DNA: TGTGCCAGCAGTTACTCATCCCCGGGGAACGAGCAGTACTTC

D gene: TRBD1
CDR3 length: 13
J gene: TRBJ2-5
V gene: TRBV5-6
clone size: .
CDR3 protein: CASSRTGVGTQYF
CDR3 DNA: TGTGCCAGCAGCAGGACAGGGGTCGGGACCCAGTACTTC

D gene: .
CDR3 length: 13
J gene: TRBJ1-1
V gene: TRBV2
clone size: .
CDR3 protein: CASSRTRGTEAFF
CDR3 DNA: TGTGCCAGCAGTCGGACCCGAGGGACTGAAGCTTTCTTT

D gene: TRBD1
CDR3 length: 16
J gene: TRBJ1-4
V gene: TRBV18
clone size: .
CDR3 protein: CASSPIGQVGNEKLFF
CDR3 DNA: TGTGCCAGCTCACCCATCGGACAGGTGGGGAATGAAAAACTGTTTTTT

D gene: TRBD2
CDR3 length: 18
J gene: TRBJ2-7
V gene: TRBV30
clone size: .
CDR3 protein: CAWSEVLTSGPEAYEQYF
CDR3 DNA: TGTGCCTGGAGTGAGGTGCTCACTAGCGGTCCTGAGGCCTACGAGCAGTACTTC

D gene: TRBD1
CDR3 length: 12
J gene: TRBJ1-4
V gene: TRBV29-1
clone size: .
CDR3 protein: CSVGTGFEKLFF
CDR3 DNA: TGCAGCGTGGGGACAGGGTTTGAAAAACTGTTTTTT

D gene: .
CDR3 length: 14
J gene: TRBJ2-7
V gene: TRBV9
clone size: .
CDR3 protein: CASSAVLEAYEQYF
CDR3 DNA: TGTGCCAGCAGCGCCGTTTTAGAGGCCTACGAGCAGTACTTC

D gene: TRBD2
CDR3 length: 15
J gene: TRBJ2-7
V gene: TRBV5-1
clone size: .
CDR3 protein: CASSSNLAGEYEQYF
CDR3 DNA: TGCGCCAGCAGCTCCAACCTAGCGGGAGAATACGAGCAGTACTTC

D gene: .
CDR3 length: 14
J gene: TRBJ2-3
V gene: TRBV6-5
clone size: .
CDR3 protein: CAVSSRSSTDTQYF
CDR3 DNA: TGTGCCGTTTCTAGCAGGAGCAGCACAGATACGCAGTATTTT

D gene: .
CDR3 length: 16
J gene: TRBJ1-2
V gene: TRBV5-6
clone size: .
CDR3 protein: CASSLEWQDFLSGYTF
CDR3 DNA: TGTGCCAGCAGCTTGGAGTGGCAGGACTTTCTCTCTGGCTACACCTTC

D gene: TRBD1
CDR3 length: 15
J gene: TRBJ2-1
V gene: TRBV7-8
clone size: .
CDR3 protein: CASSLNTGGNNEQFF
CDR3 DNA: TGTGCCAGCAGCTTAAATACAGGGGGCAACAATGAGCAGTTCTTC

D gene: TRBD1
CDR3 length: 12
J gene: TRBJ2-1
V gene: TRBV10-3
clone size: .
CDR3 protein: CAISGDRGSQFF
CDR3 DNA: TGTGCCATCAGTGGGGACAGGGGAAGCCAGTTCTTC

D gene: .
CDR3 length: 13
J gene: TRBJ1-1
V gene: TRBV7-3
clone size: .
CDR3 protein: CASSLSRNTEAFF
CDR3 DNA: TGTGCCAGCAGCTTATCTAGGAACACTGAAGCTTTCTTT

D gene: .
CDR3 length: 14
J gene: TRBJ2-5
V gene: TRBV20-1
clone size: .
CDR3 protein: CSASPDSGRGTQYF
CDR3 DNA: TGCAGTGCTAGTCCGGACTCGGGTCGGGGGACCCAGTACTTC

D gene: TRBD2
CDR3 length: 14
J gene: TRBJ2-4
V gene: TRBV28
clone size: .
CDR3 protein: CASSLAELKNIQYF
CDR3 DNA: TGTGCCAGCAGTCTAGCGGAGCTAAAAAACATTCAGTACTTC

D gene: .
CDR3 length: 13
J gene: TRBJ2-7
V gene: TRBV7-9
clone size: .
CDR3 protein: CASSAPRSYEQYF
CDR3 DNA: TGTGCCAGCAGCGCACCTAGATCCTACGAGCAGTACTTC

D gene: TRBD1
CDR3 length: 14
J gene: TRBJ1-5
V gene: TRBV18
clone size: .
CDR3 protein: CASSRQGGNQPQHF
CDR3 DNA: TGTGCCAGCTCACGACAGGGTGGAAATCAGCCCCAGCATTTT

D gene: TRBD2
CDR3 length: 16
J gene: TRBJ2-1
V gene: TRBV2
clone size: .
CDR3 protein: CASSESTSGQYNEQFF
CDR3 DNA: TGTGCCAGCAGTGAATCAACTAGCGGGCAGTACAATGAGCAGTTCTTC

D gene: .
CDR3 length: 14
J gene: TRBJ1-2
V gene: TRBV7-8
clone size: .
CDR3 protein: CASSLRDTNYGYTF
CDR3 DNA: TGTGCCAGCAGTCTCCGGGACACTAACTATGGCTACACCTTC

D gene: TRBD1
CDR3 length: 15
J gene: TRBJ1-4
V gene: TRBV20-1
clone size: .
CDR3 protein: CSASRLRGQGGKLFF
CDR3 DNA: TGCAGTGCTAGTCGTTTACGCGGACAGGGGGGAAAACTGTTTTTT

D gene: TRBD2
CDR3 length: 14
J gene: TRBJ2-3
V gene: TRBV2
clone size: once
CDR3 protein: CASSGGGFTDTQYF
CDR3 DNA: TGTGCCAGCAGCGGCGGGGGTTTCACAGATACGCAGTATTTT

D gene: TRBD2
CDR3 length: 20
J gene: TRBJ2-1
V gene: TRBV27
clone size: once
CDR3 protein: CASSLRVTGTSERSYNEQFF
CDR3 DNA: TGTGCCAGCAGTTTAAGGGTCACCGGGACTAGCGAGAGGTCCTACAATGAGCAGTTCTTC

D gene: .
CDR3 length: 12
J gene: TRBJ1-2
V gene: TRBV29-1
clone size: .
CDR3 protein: CSVESGEEGYTF
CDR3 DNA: TGCAGCGTGGAATCGGGGGAAGAAGGCTACACCTTC

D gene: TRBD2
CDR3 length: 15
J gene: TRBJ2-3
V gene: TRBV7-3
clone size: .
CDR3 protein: CASSRSGGSTDTQYF
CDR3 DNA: TGTGCCAGCAGCCGCAGCGGGGGGAGCACAGATACGCAGTATTTT

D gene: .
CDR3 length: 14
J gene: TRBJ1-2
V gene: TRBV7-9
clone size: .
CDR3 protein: CASSLSDSPYGYTF
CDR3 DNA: TGTGCCAGCAGCTTATCGGACAGCCCCTATGGCTACACCTTC

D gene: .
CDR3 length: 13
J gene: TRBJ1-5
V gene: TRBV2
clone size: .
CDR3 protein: CASSVEEAQPQHF
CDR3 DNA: TGTGCCAGCAGTGTTGAGGAGGCTCAGCCCCAGCATTTT

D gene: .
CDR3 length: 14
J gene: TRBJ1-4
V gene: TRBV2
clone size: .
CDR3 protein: CASSNRALNEKLFF
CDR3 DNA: TGTGCCAGCAGCAACAGGGCCCTTAATGAAAAACTGTTTTTT

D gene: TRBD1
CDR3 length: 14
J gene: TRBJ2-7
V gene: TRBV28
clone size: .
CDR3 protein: CASTLSGRGYEQYF
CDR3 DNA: TGTGCCAGCACCTTATCGGGCAGGGGGTACGAGCAGTACTTC

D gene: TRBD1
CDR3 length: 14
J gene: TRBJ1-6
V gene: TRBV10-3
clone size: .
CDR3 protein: CAIRGDSRNSPLHF
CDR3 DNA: TGTGCCATCAGGGGGGACAGCAGAAATTCACCCCTCCACTTT